This T cell receptor beta chain came from a study of blood T cell repertoires in COVID-19. Study information: Donors in the United States, Italy and Spain gave samples during acute or convalescent COVID-19. Sources were T cells, B-cell-depleted T cells, or PBMCs; the material itself was cDNA or gDNA.

Clones were read by immunoSEQ multiplex PCR, and TCRdb kept only the in-frame ones, dropping some. The sample lists 250,000 or so clones; 91% were seen once. Across under 25 US areas, participants ranged in age from 18 to 89 years. This receptor was taken from a man aged 40-49 years who had been exposed to COVID-19. The sequencing input was PBMCs or T cells enriched from blood (not recorded which).

The CDR3 sequence is CAWRMGASFSTDTQYF. In DNA form, the CDR3 reads TGTGCCTGGAGGATGGGAGCGTCCTTTAGCACAGATACGCAGTATTTT. The chain employs TRBV30 and TRBJ2-3, with TRBD2 as a possible D gene (5 bases). CDR3 size: 16 residues. The V gene's germline CDR1 is GTSNPN and CDR2 SVGIG (reference sequence). Deletions cut 3 bases from V and 0 bases from J, with 16 bases between.